Listed below are T cell receptor beta chains from one sample, sequenced in a study of shared clonotypes between healthy human individuals. Libraries were prepared by immunoSEQ multiplex PCR; TCRdb keeps only in-frame clonotypes and omits some of them. The table records about 2.4 million clones, around nine tenths of them present only once. Sequenced material: naive CD4+ T cells sorted from blood. The origin of the receptors is a man younger than 30 in good health. Both conserved end residues are part of each CDR3. Clone size appears in some rows only: once, few, many, or a class for an expanded clone.

j_call | v_call | clone_size | cdr3_aa
TRBJ1-3 | TRBV11-2 | - | CASSPTGRLAGNTIYF
TRBJ2-3 | TRBV19 | once | CASSAYAGASTDTQYF
TRBJ1-5 | TRBV19 | - | CASSPVGNQPQHF
TRBJ2-5 | TRBV11-3 | - | CASSLSLVETQYF
TRBJ2-2 | TRBV6-4 | - | CASRGRPNTGELFF
TRBJ1-3 | TRBV7-2 | - | CASSNRDPSSGNTIYF
TRBJ2-7 | TRBV28 | - | CASSLLGQASYEQYF
TRBJ1-4 | TRBV5-1 | once | CASSFTGGDEKLFF
TRBJ1-1 | TRBV6-1 | - | CASSGLTGNTEAFF
TRBJ1-2 | TRBV4-1 | - | CASSPIYRQTGYTF
TRBJ1-2 | TRBV27 | - | CASSFQFSGYTF
TRBJ2-5 | TRBV5-6 | - | CASSPLGGYDQETQYF
- | TRBV28 | - | CASSRGDRSSYEQYF
TRBJ2-3 | TRBV7-9 | - | CASSEDRLADTQYF
TRBJ2-2 | TRBV23-1 | - | CASRIPGQGPPGELFF
TRBJ2-3 | TRBV2 | - | CASGGAVTDTQYF
TRBJ1-1 | TRBV7-2 | - | CASSFSGGFNTEAFF
TRBJ2-5 | TRBV11-2 | - | CASSQQYPGQGYQETQYF
TRBJ2-3 | TRBV6-6 | once | CASSAGQFLDTQYF
TRBJ2-3 | TRBV6-5 | - | CASRSTDTQYF